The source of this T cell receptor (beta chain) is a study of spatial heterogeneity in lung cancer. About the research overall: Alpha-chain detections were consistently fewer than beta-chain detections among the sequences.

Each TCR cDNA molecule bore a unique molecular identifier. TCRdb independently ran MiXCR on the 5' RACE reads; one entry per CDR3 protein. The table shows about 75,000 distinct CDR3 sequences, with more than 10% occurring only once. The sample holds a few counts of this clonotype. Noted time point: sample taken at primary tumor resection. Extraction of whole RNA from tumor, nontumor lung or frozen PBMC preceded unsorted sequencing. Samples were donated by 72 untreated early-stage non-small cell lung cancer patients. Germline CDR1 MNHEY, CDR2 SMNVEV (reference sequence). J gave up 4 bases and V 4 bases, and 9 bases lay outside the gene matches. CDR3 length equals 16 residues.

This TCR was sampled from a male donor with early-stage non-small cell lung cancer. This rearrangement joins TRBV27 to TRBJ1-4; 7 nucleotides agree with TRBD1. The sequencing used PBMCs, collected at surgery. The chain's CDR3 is CASSSGRQGLNEKLFF. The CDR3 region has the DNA TGTGCCAGCAGTTCGGGAAGACAGGGTCTTAATGAAAAACTGTTTTTT.